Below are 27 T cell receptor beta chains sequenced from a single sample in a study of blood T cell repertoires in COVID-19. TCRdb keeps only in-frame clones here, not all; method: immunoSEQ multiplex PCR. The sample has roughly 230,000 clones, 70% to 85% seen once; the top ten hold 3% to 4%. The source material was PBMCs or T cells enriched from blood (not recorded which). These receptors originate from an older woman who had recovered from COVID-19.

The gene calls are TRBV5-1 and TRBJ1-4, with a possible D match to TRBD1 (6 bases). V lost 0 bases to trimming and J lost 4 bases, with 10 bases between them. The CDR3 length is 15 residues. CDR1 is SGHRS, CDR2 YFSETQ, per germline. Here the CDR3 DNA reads TGCGCCAGCAGCTTGGATACAGGGATTAATGAAAAACTGTTTTTT. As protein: CASSLDTGINEKLFF.

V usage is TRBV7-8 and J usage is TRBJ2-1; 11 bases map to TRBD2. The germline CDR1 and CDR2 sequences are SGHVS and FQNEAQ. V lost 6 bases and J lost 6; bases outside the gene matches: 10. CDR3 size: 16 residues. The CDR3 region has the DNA TGTGCCAGCAGAAACTTAGCGGGAGGGATTCTCAATGAGCAGTTCTTC. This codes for CASRNLAGGILNEQFF.

The CDR3 protein is CASSHLAGGDTQYF. In DNA form, the CDR3 reads TGTGCCAGCAGCCATTTAGCGGGGGGAGATACGCAGTATTTT. The V call is TRBV3-1 (or the pseudogene TRBV3-2), the J call TRBJ2-3; 10 bases line up with TRBD2. The V gene's germline CDR1 is LGHDT and CDR2 YNNKEL (reference sequence). Germline trimming cut 3 bases from V and 5 bases from J; bases unmatched to any gene: 2. The CDR3 spans 14 residues.

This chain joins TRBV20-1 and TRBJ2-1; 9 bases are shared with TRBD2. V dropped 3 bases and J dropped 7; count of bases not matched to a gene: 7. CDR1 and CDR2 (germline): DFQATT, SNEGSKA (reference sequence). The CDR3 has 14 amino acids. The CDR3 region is CSASPRGGLNEQFF. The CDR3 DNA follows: TGCAGTGCTAGTCCGCGGGGGGGCCTGAATGAGCAGTTCTTC.

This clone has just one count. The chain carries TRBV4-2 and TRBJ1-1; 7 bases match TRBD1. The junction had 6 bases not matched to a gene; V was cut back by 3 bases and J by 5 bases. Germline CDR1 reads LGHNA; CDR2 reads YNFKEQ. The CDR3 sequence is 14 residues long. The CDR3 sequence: CASSQGQRGTEAFF. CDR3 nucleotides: TGTGCCAGCAGCCAGGGACAGCGAGGGACTGAAGCTTTCTTT.

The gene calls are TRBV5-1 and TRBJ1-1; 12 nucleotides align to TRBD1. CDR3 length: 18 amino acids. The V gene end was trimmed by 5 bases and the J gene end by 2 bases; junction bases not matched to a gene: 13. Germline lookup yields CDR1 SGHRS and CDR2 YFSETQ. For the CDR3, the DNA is TGCGCCAGCAGTCGCAGACCGGGACAGGGGGCAATAAACACTGAAGCTTTCTTT. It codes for CASSRRPGQGAINTEAFF.

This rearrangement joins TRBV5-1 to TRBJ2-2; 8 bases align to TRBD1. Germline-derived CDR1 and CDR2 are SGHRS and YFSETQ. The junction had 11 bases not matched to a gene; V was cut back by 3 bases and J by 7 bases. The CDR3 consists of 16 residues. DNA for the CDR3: TGCGCCAGCAGCTCAGCCGCAGGGGGCGAGGTCGGGGAGCTGTTTTTT. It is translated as CASSSAAGGEVGELFF.

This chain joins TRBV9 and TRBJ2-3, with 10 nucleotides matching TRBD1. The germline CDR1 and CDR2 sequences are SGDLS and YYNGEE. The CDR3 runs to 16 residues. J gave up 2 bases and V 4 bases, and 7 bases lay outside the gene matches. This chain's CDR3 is CASSLGQGRDTDTQYF. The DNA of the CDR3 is TGTGCCAGCAGCCTGGGACAGGGGCGAGACACAGATACGCAGTATTTT.

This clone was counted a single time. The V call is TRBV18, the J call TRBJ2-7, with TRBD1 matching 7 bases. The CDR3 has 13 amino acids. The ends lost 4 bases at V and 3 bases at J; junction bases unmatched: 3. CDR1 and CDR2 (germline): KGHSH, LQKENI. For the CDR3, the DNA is TGTGCCAGCTCACTCCGGACAGGCTACGAGCAGTACTTC. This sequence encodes CASSLRTGYEQYF.

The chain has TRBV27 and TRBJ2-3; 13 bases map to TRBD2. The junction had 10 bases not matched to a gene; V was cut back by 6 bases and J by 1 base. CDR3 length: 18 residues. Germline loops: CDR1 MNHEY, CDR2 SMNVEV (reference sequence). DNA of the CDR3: TGTGCCAGCAGGTTCGGACTAGCGGGGGTAAAGGGCACAGATACGCAGTATTTT. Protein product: CASRFGLAGVKGTDTQYF.

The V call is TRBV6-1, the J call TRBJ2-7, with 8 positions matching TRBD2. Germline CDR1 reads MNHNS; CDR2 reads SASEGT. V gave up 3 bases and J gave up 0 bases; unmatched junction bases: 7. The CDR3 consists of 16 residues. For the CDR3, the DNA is TGTGCCAGCAGTGATGCTAGCGGGTTTTACTCCTACGAGCAGTACTTC. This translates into CASSDASGFYSYEQYF.

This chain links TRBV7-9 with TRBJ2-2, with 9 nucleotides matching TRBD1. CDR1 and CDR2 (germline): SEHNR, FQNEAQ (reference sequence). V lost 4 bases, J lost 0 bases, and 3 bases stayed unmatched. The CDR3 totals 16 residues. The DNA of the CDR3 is TGTGCCAGCAGCTCTCGGGACAGGGCGAACACCGGGGAGCTGTTTTTT. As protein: CASSSRDRANTGELFF.

The CDR3 DNA is TGTGCCAGTAGTCCCGGACAGGGAAGGGCCGGGGAGCTGTTTTTT. Translation gives CASSPGQGRAGELFF. The chain is built from TRBV19 and TRBJ2-2, with 8 bases identical to TRBD1. The CDR3 extends over 15 amino acids. V dropped 5 bases and J dropped 6; count of bases not matched to a gene: 8. Per germline, CDR1 LNHDA and CDR2 SQIVND (reference sequence).

CDR3: CASSTENSYEQYF. CDR3 nucleotides: TGTGCCAGCAGTACGGAGAACTCCTACGAGCAGTACTTC. The V and J genes are TRBV27 and TRBJ2-7; D gene uncertain. Germline V lookup: CDR1 MNHEY, CDR2 SMNVEV (reference sequence). Trimming left V 5 bases short and J 0 bases short, with 8 bases between. This CDR3 contains 13 residues.

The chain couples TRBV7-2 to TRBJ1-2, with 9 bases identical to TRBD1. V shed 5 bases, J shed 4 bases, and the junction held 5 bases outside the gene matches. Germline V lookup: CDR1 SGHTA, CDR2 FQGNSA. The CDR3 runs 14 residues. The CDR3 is CASSMGQGLYGYTF. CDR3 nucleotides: TGTGCCAGCAGCATGGGACAGGGCCTCTATGGCTACACCTTC.

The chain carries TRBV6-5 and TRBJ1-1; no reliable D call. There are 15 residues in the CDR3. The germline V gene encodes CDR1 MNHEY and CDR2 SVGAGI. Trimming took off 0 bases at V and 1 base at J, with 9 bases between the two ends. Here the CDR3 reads CASSYSGTGNTEAFF. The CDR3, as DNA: TGTGCCAGCAGTTACTCCGGTACGGGGAACACTGAAGCTTTCTTT.

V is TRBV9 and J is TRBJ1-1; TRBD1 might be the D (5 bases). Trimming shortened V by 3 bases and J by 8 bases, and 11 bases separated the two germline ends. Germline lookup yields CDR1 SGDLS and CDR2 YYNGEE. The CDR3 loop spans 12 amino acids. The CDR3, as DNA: TGTGCCAGCAGCGGTGGGGCTTTCGAAGCTTTCTTT. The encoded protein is CASSGGAFEAFF.

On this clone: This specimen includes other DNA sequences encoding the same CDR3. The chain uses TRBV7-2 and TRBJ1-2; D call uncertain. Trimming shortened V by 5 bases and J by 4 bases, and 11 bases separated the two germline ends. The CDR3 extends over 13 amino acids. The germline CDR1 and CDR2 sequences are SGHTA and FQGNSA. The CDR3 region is CASSVTGIYGYTF. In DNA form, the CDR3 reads TGTGCCAGCAGCGTAACGGGGATCTATGGCTACACCTTC.

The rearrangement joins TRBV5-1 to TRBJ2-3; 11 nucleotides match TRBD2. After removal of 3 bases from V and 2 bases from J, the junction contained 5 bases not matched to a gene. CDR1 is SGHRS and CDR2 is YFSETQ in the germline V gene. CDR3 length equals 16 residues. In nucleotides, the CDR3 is TGCGCCAGCAGCTGGGAGACTAGCGGGGCCACAGATACGCAGTATTTT. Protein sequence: CASSWETSGATDTQYF.

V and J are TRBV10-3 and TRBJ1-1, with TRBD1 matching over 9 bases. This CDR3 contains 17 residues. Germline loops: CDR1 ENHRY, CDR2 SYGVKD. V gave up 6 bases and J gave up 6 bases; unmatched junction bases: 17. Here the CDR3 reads CAISGVPGQGRRPEAFF. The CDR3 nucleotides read TGTGCCATCAGCGGAGTCCCGGGACAGGGAAGAAGGCCTGAAGCTTTCTTT.

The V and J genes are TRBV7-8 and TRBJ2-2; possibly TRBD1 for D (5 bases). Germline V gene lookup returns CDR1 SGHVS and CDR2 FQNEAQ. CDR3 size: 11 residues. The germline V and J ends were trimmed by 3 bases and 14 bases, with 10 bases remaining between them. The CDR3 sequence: CASSLGRVLFF. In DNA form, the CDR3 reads TGTGCCAGCAGCTTGGGCAGGGTACTGTTTTTT.

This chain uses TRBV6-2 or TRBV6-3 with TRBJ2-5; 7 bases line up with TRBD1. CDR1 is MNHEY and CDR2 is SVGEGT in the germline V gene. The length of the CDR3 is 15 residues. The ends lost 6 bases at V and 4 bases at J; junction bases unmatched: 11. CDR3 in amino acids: CASSDRDRYPETQYF. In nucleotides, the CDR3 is TGTGCCAGCAGCGACCGGGACAGATACCCAGAGACCCAGTACTTC.

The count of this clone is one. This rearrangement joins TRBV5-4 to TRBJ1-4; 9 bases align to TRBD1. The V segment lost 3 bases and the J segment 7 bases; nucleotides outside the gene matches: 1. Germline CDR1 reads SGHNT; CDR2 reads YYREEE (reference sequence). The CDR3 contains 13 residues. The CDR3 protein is CASSSDRGEKLFF. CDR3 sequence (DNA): TGTGCCAGCAGCTCGGACAGGGGTGAAAAACTGTTTTTT. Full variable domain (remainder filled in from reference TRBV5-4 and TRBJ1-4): ETGVTQSPTHLIKTRGQQVTLRCSSQSGHNTVSWYQQALGQGPQFIFQYYREEENGRGNFPPRFSGLQFPNYSSELNVNALELDDSALYLCASSSDRGEKLFFGSGTQLSVL.

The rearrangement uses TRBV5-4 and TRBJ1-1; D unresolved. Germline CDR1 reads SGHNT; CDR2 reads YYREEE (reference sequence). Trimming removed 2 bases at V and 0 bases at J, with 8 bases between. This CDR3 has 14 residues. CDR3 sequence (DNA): TGTGCCAGCAGCTTAGAGATTATGAACACTGAAGCTTTCTTT. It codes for CASSLEIMNTEAFF.

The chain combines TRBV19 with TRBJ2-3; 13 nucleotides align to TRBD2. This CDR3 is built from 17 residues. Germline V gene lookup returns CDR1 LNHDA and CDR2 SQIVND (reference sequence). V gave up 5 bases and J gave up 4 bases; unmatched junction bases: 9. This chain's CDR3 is CASSASLTSGRADTQYF. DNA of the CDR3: TGTGCCAGTAGTGCCTCCCTTACTAGCGGGAGGGCAGATACGCAGTATTTT.

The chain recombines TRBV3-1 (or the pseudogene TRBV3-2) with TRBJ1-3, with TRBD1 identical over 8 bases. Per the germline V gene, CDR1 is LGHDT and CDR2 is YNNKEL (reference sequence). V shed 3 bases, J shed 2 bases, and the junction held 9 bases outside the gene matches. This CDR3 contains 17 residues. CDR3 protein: CASSHLGQGGTGNTIYF. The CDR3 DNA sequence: TGTGCCAGCAGCCACCTCGGACAGGGAGGTACTGGAAACACCATATATTTT.

Here the CDR3 DNA reads TGTGCCAGCAGCTTGTGGCAGGGTGGGCAGCCCCAGCATTTT. Protein sequence: CASSLWQGGQPQHF. This chain joins TRBV5-8 and TRBJ1-5, with TRBD1 as a possible D gene (5 bases). The V end lost 1 base, the J end lost 7 bases, and 12 bases lay between the germline ends. The CDR3 runs to 14 residues. Germline V gives CDR1 SGHTS, CDR2 YDEGEE.